The 5 T cell receptor beta chains in this list originate from one sample, sequenced in a study of blood T cell repertoires in COVID-19. Repertoires were generated with immunoSEQ multiplex PCR, while TCRdb's copy carries only in-frame clones and drops some. Of a few hundred thousand clones listed, 88% are singletons. Sequenced sample: peripheral blood. The receptors stem from a man in his fifties with COVID-19, enrolled during active disease.

The chain carries TRBV24-1 and TRBJ2-2; 12 bases line up with TRBD1. This CDR3 contains 16 residues. Germline lookup yields CDR1 KGHDR and CDR2 SFDVKD. V lost 3 bases, J lost 7 bases, and 5 bases stayed unmatched. The CDR3 nucleotides are TGTGCCACCAGTGATCCCGGGACAGGGGGCGTCGGGGAGCTGTTTTTT. It yields the protein CATSDPGTGGVGELFF.

The V call is TRBV19, the J call TRBJ2-3, with 8 bases aligning to TRBD1. The CDR3 contains 17 residues. Germline lookup yields CDR1 LNHDA and CDR2 SQIVND (reference sequence). V lost 1 base, J lost 6 bases, and 12 bases stayed unmatched. This chain's CDR3 is CASSIGVGTGQKDTQYF. The CDR3 DNA reads TGTGCCAGTAGTATAGGGGTTGGGACAGGCCAAAAGGATACGCAGTATTTT.

V is TRBV11-2 and J is TRBJ2-7, with 8 bases that match TRBD2. The CDR3 is 14 amino acids. Trimming removed 5 bases from V and 2 bases from J; junction bases left unmatched: 5. CDR1 and CDR2 (germline): SGHAT, FQNNGV. In nucleotides, the CDR3 is TGTGCCAGCAGCACCTACGGGGGGGCCTACGAGCAGTACTTC. It translates to CASSTYGGAYEQYF.

This chain links TRBV6-2 or TRBV6-3 with TRBJ2-3, with D possibly TRBD2 on 5 matching bases. The CDR3 has 15 residues. Germline V gene lookup returns CDR1 MNHEY and CDR2 SVGEGT. The V gene lost 2 bases and the J gene lost 1 base, with 10 bases spanning the gap. In DNA, the CDR3 is TGTGCCAGCAGTTACCTGATGGAGGGCACAGATACGCAGTATTTT. The encoded protein is CASSYLMEGTDTQYF.

J is TRBJ2-5 and V is TRBV9; TRBD1 matches at 7 bases. CDR3 length equals 15 residues. J gave up 4 bases and V 0 bases, and 6 bases lay outside the gene matches. Germline values: CDR1 SGDLS, CDR2 YYNGEE. CDR3 nucleotides: TGTGCCAGCAGCGTAGAGGGGCAGGGGGTAGAGACCCAGTACTTC. This gives the protein CASSVEGQGVETQYF.